The rows below give T cell receptor beta chains drawn from one sample of a study of T cells in pancreatic ductal adenocarcinoma. Sequencing used immunoSEQ multiplex PCR; TCRdb keeps in-frame clones, though not all of them. The top ten clones hold 3.1% of a sample with about 100,000 clones, around 96% of them seen once. Sequencing was carried out using PBMCs. The origin of the receptors is a human donor with pancreatic ductal adenocarcinoma. The conserved cysteine and the conserved F or W are not part of the CDR3 here. Fields, in order: V gene, J gene, CDR3 protein.

TRBV15,TRBJ2-2,AKSGGVELF
TRBV11-3,TRBJ2-1,ASSRQGSHEQF
TRBV28,TRBJ2-3,ASVRGGTDTQY
TRBV28,TRBJ2-7,ASRVSGSRSYEQY
TRBV6-5,TRBJ2-6,ASSSPTGANVLT
TRBV7-9,TRBJ2-5,ASSSPLQEETQY
TRBV4-1,TRBJ1-4,ASSFRDNIISTNEKLF
TRBV6-1,TRBJ2-7,ASSEKGTSSSYEQY
TRBV6-1,TRBJ2-3,ASSELGLAASTDTQY
TRBV11-2,TRBJ2-7,ASSSQGFVGEQY
TRBV18,TRBJ2-1,ASTGGLAGVYNEQF
TRBV27,TRBJ2-2,ASSARTGTGGTGELF
TRBV30,TRBJ2-3,AWGQGDSLTDTQY
TRBV30,TRBJ1-2,AWGGRQGKTYGYT
TRBV7-9,TRBJ2-3,ASSLTRTFISTDTQY
TRBV9,TRBJ2-1,ASSPSLTSGRANEQF
TRBV18,TRBJ2-7,ASSPAADEQY
TRBV19,TRBJ2-2,ASSLAGTNTGELF
TRBV27,TRBJ2-7,ASATPGQSHFWEQY
TRBV9,TRBJ1-5,ASSADRGQPQH
TRBV29-1,TRBJ1-1,SARTGFDTEAF
TRBV7-7,TRBJ2-3,ASSLGVAGGGGDTQY
TRBV11-2,TRBJ2-6,ASSAPGAPSGANVLT
TRBV6-4,TRBJ2-3,ASIRGLADSTDTQY
TRBV28,TRBJ1-2,ASSFGDRGGDGYT
TRBV30,TRBJ1-6,AWRGQRDSPLH
TRBV18,TRBJ1-1,ASSPSPETEAF
TRBV7-9,TRBJ2-2,ASSSQGTRELF
TRBV27,TRBJ2-3,ASSLSGSGDTQY
TRBV18,TRBJ2-1,ASSPGTHYNEQF
TRBV7-2,TRBJ1-1,ASSLQLNTEAF
TRBV7-3,TRBJ2-3,ASSLRVEWSTDTQY
TRBV7-8,TRBJ2-2,ASSYGSGDGGELF
TRBV15,TRBJ2-1,ATSRDQIRLAGVGAYNEQF
TRBV7-9,TRBJ1-4,ASSPMSGNEKLF
TRBV27,TRBJ2-1,ASSLTSGSQHEQF
TRBV5-6,TRBJ2-1,ASLGDSLNNEQF
TRBV27,TRBJ2-2,ASSSPLPGGINTGELF
TRBV6-5,TRBJ1-2,ASSYRDRVYYGYT
TRBV6-1,TRBJ1-2,ASSEGTAYGYT
TRBV11-3,TRBJ2-3,ASSLVAGLTDTQY
TRBV5-4,TRBJ2-2,ASSPSGLAGGNTGELF
TRBV5-1,TRBJ2-1,ASGALADYNEQF
TRBV7-2,TRBJ2-7,ASSEGQAEEAYEQY
TRBV13,TRBJ1-5,ASSLGLSNQPQH
TRBV28,TRBJ2-3,ASSPMWAQLTDTQY
TRBV5-1,TRBJ2-7,ASSGHEQY
TRBV5-6,TRBJ2-4,ASSPNSGQGLNIQY
TRBV10-3,TRBJ2-5,AISEAPASGPETQY
TRBV19,TRBJ1-4,ASSPYGGTREKLF
TRBV18,TRBJ2-3,ASSPRFAGGYTDTQY
TRBV19,TRBJ1-3,ASSIYGQADLNTIY
TRBV5-1,TRBJ2-7,ASSLGAADEQY
TRBV5-1,TRBJ2-1,ASSFQQGGGTSGKEQF
TRBV7-2,TRBJ2-2,ASCKAGNTGELF
TRBV20-1,TRBJ1-1,SASGQLEAF
TRBV9,TRBJ2-2,ASSPQANTGELF
TRBV19,TRBJ2-2,ASRAGDTGELF
TRBV5-1,TRBJ1-4,ASSYEGQEQKLF
TRBV29-1,TRBJ2-5,SVEGRGETQY